This T cell receptor (beta chain) was obtained from a study of blood T cell repertoires in COVID-19. Background on the study: Spain, Italy and the United States supplied samples that represented acute and convalescent COVID-19.

The protocol was immunoSEQ multiplex PCR, while the TCRdb copy is restricted to in-frame clones and leaves out a portion. The sample consists of approximately 300,000 clones, around nine tenths of them appearing once. In this sample, this clone turned up a few times. Material: PBMCs or T cells enriched from blood (not recorded which). This TCR was recovered from a woman in her twenties or thirties who had recovered from COVID-19.

CDR3 sequence (DNA): TGCGCCAGCAGCTTGTGGACAGGGCAAACTGAAGCTTTCTTT. It translates to CASSLWTGQTEAFF. V is TRBV5-1 and J is TRBJ1-1, with 8 bases fitting TRBD1. Unmatched junction bases numbered 4, after V lost 1 base and J lost 5 bases. The CDR3 runs 14 residues. CDR1 and CDR2 (germline): SGHRS, YFSETQ.